These T cell receptor beta chains were read from a single sample in a study of blood T cell repertoires in COVID-19. Produced via immunoSEQ multiplex PCR; TCRdb's table is partial and in-frame only. The sample yields some 240,000 clones, 80% seen once. The source material was peripheral blood. Every receptor here comes from a human donor in a cohort sampled during active COVID-19. The CDR3 runs from the conserved cysteine through the conserved F or W. A D gene is named only where the DNA matches it firmly. Size tells how often a clone was seen (once, few, many) or the class of an expanded clone, and some rows leave it out.

d_call	v_call	clone_size	j_call	cdr3_aa	cdr3_nt
TRBD2	TRBV7-2	NA	TRBJ2-5	CASSHGTSGSETQYF	TGTGCCAGCAGCCATGGGACTAGCGGTTCAGAGACCCAGTACTTC
NA	TRBV9	NA	TRBJ2-1	CASSVASYNEQFF	TGTGCCAGCAGCGTAGCCAGCTACAATGAGCAGTTCTTC
NA	TRBV9	NA	TRBJ1-2	CASSVGRELPYDGYTF	TGTGCCAGCAGCGTAGGACGGGAACTGCCCTATGATGGCTACACCTTC
TRBD1	TRBV2	many	TRBJ1-2	CASSKVSGGWGYTF	TGTGCCAGCAGCAAGGTCTCAGGGGGCTGGGGCTACACCTTC
NA	TRBV25-1	NA	TRBJ1-2	CASSEYIGGGRANYGYTF	TGTGCCAGCAGTGAATATATTGGGGGGGGCCGAGCTAACTATGGCTACACCTTC
NA	TRBV4-1	once	TRBJ2-7	CASSQEARSGEQYF	TGCGCCAGCAGCCAAGAAGCGAGATCCGGGGAGCAGTACTTC
TRBD1	TRBV19	NA	TRBJ1-6	CASRPHRGQDSPLHF	TGTGCCAGTAGACCCCACAGGGGACAAGATTCACCCCTCCACTTT
TRBD1	TRBV5-1	NA	TRBJ1-1	CASRTDRDTEAFF	TGCGCCAGCAGGACGGACAGGGACACTGAAGCTTTCTTT
TRBD1	TRBV27	NA	TRBJ1-6	CASSQDRGLSPLHF	TGTGCCAGCAGTCAAGACAGGGGGCTCTCACCCCTCCACTTT
NA	TRBV5-5	NA	TRBJ2-7	CASSFLDSLYEQYF	TGTGCCAGCAGCTTTTTAGACAGTCTCTACGAGCAGTACTTC
NA	TRBV23-1	NA	TRBJ1-5	CASSQWTGHLNQPQHF	TGCGCCAGCAGTCAATGGACGGGACATTTAAATCAGCCCCAGCATTTT
TRBD2	TRBV5-1	few	TRBJ2-7	CASSNLAGSYEQYF	TGCGCCAGCAGCAACCTAGCGGGCAGCTACGAGCAGTACTTC
TRBD2	TRBV7-2	NA	TRBJ2-1	CASSPGGTPVTVF	TGTGCCAGCAGCCCCGGGGGGACCCCTGTAACAGTCTTC
TRBD1	TRBV5-1	NA	TRBJ2-7	CASSRGGAGYEQYF	TGCGCCAGCAGCAGAGGGGGCGCCGGTTACGAGCAGTACTTC
NA	TRBV11-2	once	TRBJ2-5	CASSPNAGRPTWETQYF	TGTGCCAGCAGCCCCAATGCGGGCAGGCCCACCTGGGAGACCCAGTACTTC
NA	TRBV5-1	NA	TRBJ2-1	CASSLAGRRGYNEQFF	TGCGCCAGCAGCTTGGCAGGTCGGCGGGGCTACAATGAGCAGTTCTTC
TRBD1	TRBV18	once	TRBJ2-2	CASSPMGQGTGELFF	TGTGCCAGCTCACCTATGGGACAGGGCACCGGGGAGCTGTTTTTT
NA	TRBV30	once	TRBJ1-1	CAWSVRGDTEAFF	TGTGCCTGGAGTGTACGGGGGGACACTGAAGCTTTCTTT
NA	TRBV4-3	NA	TRBJ2-7	CASSQDLYGSYEQYF	TGCGCCAGCAGCCAAGATCTATACGGGAGCTACGAGCAGTACTTC
TRBD1	TRBV20-1	NA	TRBJ1-1	CSANRGEAFF	TGCAGTGCAAACAGGGGAGAAGCTTTCTTT
NA	TRBV3-1/TRBV3-2	once	TRBJ1-1	CASSRREGGGTEAFF	TGTGCCAGCAGCCGACGGGAAGGGGGTGGCACTGAAGCTTTCTTT
TRBD2	TRBV5-1	NA	TRBJ2-1	CASNPGDSGKSEQFF	TGCGCCAGCAATCCCGGTGATAGCGGGAAGTCTGAGCAGTTCTTC
TRBD1	TRBV7-2	NA	TRBJ2-1	CASSPGTGLYNEQFF	TGTGCCAGCAGCCCAGGGACAGGTCTCTACAATGAGCAGTTCTTC
TRBD1	TRBV28	NA	TRBJ1-2	CASSLWVRVADRGHYGYTF	TGTGCCAGCAGTTTATGGGTCCGTGTGGCCGACAGGGGGCACTATGGCTACACCTTC
NA	TRBV28	NA	TRBJ2-5	CASNSEGETQYF	TGTGCCAGCAATTCGGAGGGAGAGACCCAGTACTTC
TRBD2	TRBV7-8	NA	TRBJ2-2	CASSPSGANTGELFF	TGTGCCAGCAGCCCTAGCGGAGCGAACACCGGGGAGCTGTTTTTT
TRBD1	TRBV4-1	NA	TRBJ1-1	CASSHGTENTEAFF	TGCGCCAGCAGCCATGGGACAGAGAACACTGAAGCTTTCTTT
TRBD1	TRBV6-2/TRBV6-3	NA	TRBJ1-6	CASSYNRGDNSPLHF	TGTGCCAGCAGTTACAACAGGGGAGATAATTCACCCCTCCACTTT
TRBD2	TRBV6-2/TRBV6-3	NA	TRBJ2-3	CASSYSNSGDLTDTQYF	TGTGCCAGCAGTTACTCGAACAGCGGGGACCTCACAGATACGCAGTATTTT
TRBD1	TRBV28	NA	TRBJ2-3	CASRGTGGADTQYF	TGTGCCAGCAGGGGGACAGGGGGCGCGGATACGCAGTATTTT
NA	TRBV6-5	NA	TRBJ2-7	CASSSASGYYEQYF	TGTGCCAGCAGTTCCGCTTCAGGGTACTACGAGCAGTACTTC
TRBD1	TRBV28	NA	TRBJ2-5	CASSLTGQGLETQYF	TGTGCCAGCAGTTTAACGGGACAGGGGTTAGAGACCCAGTACTTC
NA	TRBV4-1	once	TRBJ1-3	CASSQDGGYTIYF	TGCGCCAGCAGCCAAGATGGGGGGTACACCATATATTTT
NA	TRBV10-3	NA	TRBJ2-1	CAISPGTTRGEQFF	TGTGCCATCAGCCCCGGGACAACGAGGGGCGAGCAGTTCTTC
NA	TRBV9	NA	TRBJ1-1	CASSPTLGTEAFF	TGTGCCAGCAGCCCAACCCTAGGCACTGAAGCTTTCTTT
NA	TRBV19	NA	TRBJ1-1	CASSMQAGIAEAFF	TGTGCCAGTAGTATGCAAGCAGGGATCGCTGAAGCTTTCTTT
TRBD1	TRBV4-2	NA	TRBJ2-7	CASSPIGGQGVIEQYF	TGTGCCAGCAGCCCCATTGGGGGACAGGGGGTGATCGAGCAGTACTTC
TRBD2	TRBV2	once	TRBJ2-1	CASTLYGTSGSAPGNEQFF	TGTGCCAGCACCCTATACGGGACTAGCGGGAGTGCCCCAGGGAATGAGCAGTTCTTC